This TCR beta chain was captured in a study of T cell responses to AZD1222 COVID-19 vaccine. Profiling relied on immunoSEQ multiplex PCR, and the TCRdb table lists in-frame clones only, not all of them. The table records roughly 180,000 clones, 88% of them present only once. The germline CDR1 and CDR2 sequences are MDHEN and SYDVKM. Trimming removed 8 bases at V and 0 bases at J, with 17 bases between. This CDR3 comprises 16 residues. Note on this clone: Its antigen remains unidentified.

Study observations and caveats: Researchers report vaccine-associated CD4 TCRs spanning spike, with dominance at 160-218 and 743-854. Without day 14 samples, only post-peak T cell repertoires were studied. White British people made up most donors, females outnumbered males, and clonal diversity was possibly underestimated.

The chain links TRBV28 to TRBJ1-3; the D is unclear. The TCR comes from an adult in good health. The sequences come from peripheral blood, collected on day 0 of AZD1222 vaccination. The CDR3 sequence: CASGPLREGSGNTIYF. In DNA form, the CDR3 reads TGTGCCAGCGGACCTCTAAGGGAGGGCTCTGGAAACACCATATATTTT.